These 2 T cell receptor beta chains were all obtained from the same sample, sequenced in a study of blood T cells in healthy people across ages (dated by TCRdb to between 2014 and 2017). The library was built by means of 5' RACE. TCRdb shows the sequencer as Illumina HiSeq 2500. A second PCR of about 6 to 12 cycles was performed with a sample-barcoded 5' primer and a J-beta primer mix. TCRdb's own reprocessing of the public reads used fastp at Q25 and MiXCR and kept productive beta chains. Merged by CDR3 protein, the rows form single entries marked with the most common genes and DNA. This sample is represented by about 930,000 distinct CDR3 sequences; 25% to 35% of them were singletons. The leading ten clones occupy roughly a tenth of the sample. These same data were also listed under a study on T cells of mothers and their children.

The sample taken for sequencing was blood. The receptors come from a woman aged 40 to 50 in good health.

J is TRBJ2-7 and V is TRBV24-1, with TRBD1 matching 9 bases. The V gene's germline CDR1 is KGHDR and CDR2 SFDVKD. The ends lost 3 bases at V and 4 bases at J; junction bases unmatched: 9. The CDR3 sequence is 16 residues long. The CDR3 nucleotides are TGTGCCACCAGTGATCACCCCGGGACAGGGTCATACGAGCAGTACTTC. This encodes CATSDHPGTGSYEQYF.

This clonotype turned up a few times. The chain uses TRBV20-1 and TRBJ2-1; D possibly corresponds to TRBD2 (5 bases). Per the germline V gene, CDR1 is DFQATT and CDR2 is SNEGSKA (reference sequence). The CDR3 is made up of 14 amino acids. Trimming took 3 bases from V and 3 from J, leaving 12 bases between them. CDR3 region: CSASSSGFYNEQFF. In nucleotides, the CDR3 is TGCAGTGCTAGTTCCAGCGGTTTCTACAATGAGCAGTTCTTC.